Below, 10 T cell receptor beta chains from the same sample are listed, as sequenced in a study of OX40 agonist ivuxolimab in advanced cancers. The assay was immunoSEQ multiplex PCR, and TCRdb's table has in-frame clones only and misses some. The data show about 90,000 clones, around 90% seen once. The sample in question was CD4+ or CD8+ T cells sorted from blood, obtained in a trial of the OX40 agonist ivuxolimab. The receptors shown here come from an adult with an advanced solid tumor such as melanoma, head and neck, liver or kidney cancer.

This chain connects TRBV4-1 to TRBJ2-3; 8 bases line up with TRBD1. Germline V CDR1 and CDR2: MGHRA, YSYEKL. CDR3 length: 15 amino acids. After removal of 0 bases from V and 6 bases from J, the junction contained 5 bases not matched to a gene. CDR3 loop: CASSQEDRGGDTQYF. DNA of the CDR3: TGCGCCAGCAGCCAAGAAGACAGGGGTGGGGATACGCAGTATTTT.

This chain uses TRBV5-1 with TRBJ1-4; 8 bases line up with TRBD1. The CDR3 length is 14 residues. The ends lost 5 bases at V and 7 bases at J; junction bases unmatched: 7. CDR1 and CDR2 (germline): SGHRS, YFSETQ. The DNA of the CDR3 is TGCGCCAGCAGAGTAAGGACAGGGACTGAAAAACTGTTTTTT. Its translation is CASRVRTGTEKLFF. The full variable domain, completed using reference TRBV5-1 and TRBJ1-4, is KAGVTQTPRYLIKTRGQQVTLSCSPISGHRSVSWYQQTPGQGLQFLFEYFSETQRNKGNFPGRFSGRQFSNSRSEMNVSTLELGDSALYLCASRVRTGTEKLFFGSGTQLSVL.

The J gene is TRBJ1-3, the V gene TRBV7-9; D possibly corresponds to TRBD1 (6 bases). This CDR3 spans 15 amino acids. Trimming removed 7 bases from V and 0 bases from J, with 13 bases in between. Germline V gene data show CDR1 as SEHNR and CDR2 as FQNEAQ (reference sequence). The CDR3 nucleotides are TGTGCCAGCACCTACAGGGAGAGCTCTGGAAACACCATATATTTT. It codes for CASTYRESSGNTIYF.

J is TRBJ1-6 and V is TRBV9; D unresolved. V shed 0 bases and J shed 7 bases, with 5 bases lying between them. The CDR3 is made up of 13 amino acids. From germline, CDR1 is SGDLS and CDR2 YYNGEE. CDR3 coding DNA: TGTGCCAGCAGCGTAGCGGGGAATTCACCCCTCCACTTT. Protein product: CASSVAGNSPLHF.

The genes are TRBV6-5 and TRBJ2-6; D remains unclear. CDR1 is MNHEY, CDR2 SVGAGI, per germline. This CDR3 contains 16 residues. The V end lost 0 bases, the J end lost 0 bases, and 6 bases lay between the germline ends. CDR3 sequence (DNA): TGTGCCAGCAGTTACTCACATAACTCTGGGGCCAACGTCCTGACTTTC. Translated, it gives CASSYSHNSGANVLTF.

This clone came up once. The chain joins TRBV2 to TRBJ2-3, with 8 positions matching TRBD1. The CDR3 runs to 15 residues. V dropped 11 bases and J dropped 4; count of bases not matched to a gene: 14. The germline CDR1 and CDR2 sequences are SNHLY and FYNNEI. In nucleotides, the CDR3 is TGTGCCGGCCAGCGTCAGGGGGCGGAGGCAGATACGCAGTATTTT. The encoded protein is CAGQRQGAEADTQYF.

J is TRBJ2-7 and V is TRBV27, with D possibly matching TRBD1 (6 bases). This CDR3 contains 14 residues. Trimming took 2 bases from V and 3 from J, leaving 11 bases between them. Germline V gives CDR1 MNHEY, CDR2 SMNVEV (reference sequence). The CDR3 spells CASSLQARGYEQYF. Here the CDR3 DNA reads TGTGCCAGCAGTTTACAGGCCAGGGGCTACGAGCAGTACTTC.

The chain employs TRBV7-3 and TRBJ2-1; TRBD2 agrees at 14 bases. CDR3 size: 16 residues. CDR1 SGHTA and CDR2 FQGTGA come from the germline V gene. V lost 4 bases and J lost 6; bases outside the gene matches: 5. CDR3 nucleotide sequence: TGTGCCAGCAGCTCCACCGGACTAGCGGGAGGCAATGAGCAGTTCTTC. It is translated as CASSSTGLAGGNEQFF. The variable domain in full, with the rest retrieved from reference TRBV7-3 and TRBJ2-1, is GAGVSQTPSNKVTEKGKYVELRCDPISGHTALYWYRQSLGQGPEFLIYFQGTGAADDSGLPNDRFFAVRPEGSVSTLKIQRTERGDSAVYLCASSSTGLAGGNEQFFGPGTRLTVL.

The chain links TRBV5-1 to TRBJ2-7; 10 nucleotides match TRBD2. J was trimmed by 0 bases and V by 6 bases; bases with no gene match: 12. The CDR3 totals 17 residues. Germline assignment: CDR1 SGHRS and CDR2 YFSETQ. CDR3 sequence (DNA): TGCGCCAGCAACGCCGGGACTAGCGCCTATAGCTCCTACGAGCAGTACTTC. It encodes CASNAGTSAYSSYEQYF. The full variable domain, rest sourced from reference TRBV5-1 and TRBJ2-7, is KAGVTQTPRYLIKTRGQQVTLSCSPISGHRSVSWYQQTPGQGLQFLFEYFSETQRNKGNFPGRFSGRQFSNSRSEMNVSTLELGDSALYLCASNAGTSAYSSYEQYFGPGTRLTVT.

This chain connects TRBV5-1 to TRBJ1-1; perhaps TRBD1 as D (5 bases). The CDR3 length is 15 residues. Trimming stripped 3 bases from V and 6 bases from J, with 18 bases between. CDR1 is SGHRS and CDR2 is YFSETQ in the germline V gene. The CDR3 DNA reads TGCGCCAGCAGCTCCGACCCGGAGAGGGGCCCTGAAGCTTTCTTT. Amino acid sequence: CASSSDPERGPEAFF.